The 20 T cell receptor beta chains below come from one sample, sequenced in a study of OX40 agonist ivuxolimab in advanced cancers. Only in-frame clones appear in the TCRdb table, and some are missing; sequencing was by immunoSEQ multiplex PCR. The sample records about 58,000 clones, about 86% being singletons. Specimen: CD4+ or CD8+ T cells sorted from blood, collected in a trial of the OX40 agonist ivuxolimab. Receptors originate from an adult with an advanced solid tumor such as melanoma, head and neck, liver or kidney cancer.

In the case of this clone: An end of the junction differs from the germline gene, which may be a read error. This chain joins TRBV5-8 and TRBJ2-3; 8 bases match TRBD1. The CDR3 has 15 amino acids. Germline V gives CDR1 SGHTS, CDR2 YDEGEE. CDR3 in amino acids: CAGSFWTGNTDTQYF. The CDR3 coding sequence is TGTGCCGGCAGCTTCTGGACAGGGAACACAGATACGCAGTATTTT.

This clone has only a few counts. The chain joins TRBV19 to TRBJ2-1; a weak D match, TRBD2 (5 bases). This CDR3 region has 13 residues. The germline V gene has CDR1 LNHDA and CDR2 SQIVND (reference sequence). V dropped 5 bases and J dropped 3 bases, with 8 bases sitting between them. CDR3 in amino acids: CASSGENYNEQFF. CDR3 bases: TGTGCCAGTAGTGGGGAGAACTACAATGAGCAGTTCTTC.

CDR3 bases: TGTGCCAGCAGACCCACCGCGAACACCGGGGAGCTGTTTTTT. Protein sequence: CASRPTANTGELFF. The chain links TRBV6-4 to TRBJ2-2; D remains unclear. Trimming pared 6 bases from V and 0 bases from J, leaving 8 bases between. There are 14 residues in the CDR3. Germline V gene sequence: CDR1 MRHNA, CDR2 SNTAGT.

This chain uses TRBV5-1 with TRBJ1-5; D ambiguous. Germline CDR1 reads SGHRS; CDR2 reads YFSETQ. This CDR3 is 13 amino acids long. Trimming removed 0 bases at V and 5 bases at J, with 6 bases between. This CDR3 is CASSLGGDQPQHF. CDR3 coding DNA: TGCGCCAGCAGCTTGGGCGGCGATCAGCCCCAGCATTTT.

This chain links TRBV21-1 with TRBJ2-7; TRBD1, the D gene given by the table, was not confirmed from the DNA. TRBV21-1 is termed a pseudogene. The CDR3 is made up of 14 amino acids. This CDR3 is CASLPGQASYEQYF. Written as DNA, the CDR3 is TGTGCCAGCCTTCCGGGACAGGCCTCCTACGAGCAGTACTTC.

This CDR3 reads CASSLYGRLSNFQETQYF. In DNA form, the CDR3 reads TGTGCCAGCAGCTTATACGGGAGGCTATCAAACTTCCAAGAGACCCAGTACTTC. The V call is TRBV7-2, the J call TRBJ2-5, with 7 nucleotides matching TRBD2. This CDR3 region has 18 residues. After removal of 2 bases from V and 1 base from J, the junction contained 13 bases not matched to a gene. In germline, CDR1 is SGHTA, CDR2 FQGNSA.

The chain employs TRBV6-5 and TRBJ1-6, with TRBD1 as a possible D gene (5 bases). With 5 bases removed from V and 4 bases from J, the gap between germline ends came to 12 bases. Germline V gives CDR1 MNHEY, CDR2 SVGAGI. The CDR3 totals 15 residues. CDR3 bases: TGTGCCAGCAGTCGTGAGGGGCAGTATAATTCACCCCTCCACTTT. Translating it yields CASSREGQYNSPLHF.

The gene calls are TRBV7-9 and TRBJ2-5; D may be TRBD2 (5 bases). Trimming took 4 bases from V and 2 from J, leaving 11 bases between them. This CDR3 is built from 14 residues. Germline CDR1 reads SEHNR; CDR2 reads FQNEAQ (reference sequence). The CDR3 DNA reads TGTGCCAGCAGCTCCCTAGAGGGTCAAGAGACCCAGTACTTC. Encoded protein: CASSSLEGQETQYF. The full variable domain, completed using reference TRBV7-9 and TRBJ2-5, is DTGVSQNPRHKITKRGQNVTFRCDPISEHNRLYWYRQTLGQGPEFLTYFQNEAQLEKSRLLSDRFSAERPKGSFSTLEIQRTEQGDSAMYLCASSSLEGQETQYFGPGTRLLVL.

The rearrangement links TRBV25-1 to TRBJ2-1, with TRBD2 matching over 10 bases. After removal of 4 bases from V and 7 bases from J, the junction contained 10 bases not matched to a gene. The CDR3 contains 16 residues. Looked up from germline, CDR1 is MGHDK and CDR2 is SYGVNS. The CDR3 sequence: CASSVSPGLARNEQFF. CDR3 DNA: TGTGCCAGCAGTGTTTCTCCGGGACTAGCGAGGAATGAGCAGTTCTTC.

A note on this clone: The sample carries other DNA sequences with the same CDR3. The rearrangement joins TRBV6-1 to TRBJ2-7; D possibly matches TRBD1 or TRBD2 (5 bases each). V gave up 6 bases and J gave up 2 bases, with 11 bases separating them. CDR3 length: 13 amino acids. Germline loops: CDR1 MNHNS, CDR2 SASEGT. The CDR3 sequence is CASRGDGPYEQYF. The CDR3 DNA reads TGTGCCAGCAGGGGGGACGGACCCTACGAGCAGTACTTC.

This clone was detected once. V usage is TRBV28 and J usage is TRBJ2-7; TRBD1 agrees at 7 bases. V shed 3 bases, J shed 7 bases, and the junction held 6 bases outside the gene matches. CDR1 is MDHEN, CDR2 SYDVKM, per germline. The CDR3 totals 13 residues. The CDR3 nucleotides are TGTGCCAGCAGTTTTCTGACAGGGTCGGAGCAGTACTTC. This codes for CASSFLTGSEQYF.

The CDR3 DNA is TGTGCCAGCAGCTTGATGATGACAGTTATCACTCCTCAGTTCTTC. Translating gives CASSLMMTVITPQFF. The genes are TRBV7-8 and TRBJ2-1; D perhaps matches TRBD1 (5 bases). CDR3 length: 15 residues. V was shortened by 3 bases and J by 13 bases, with 22 bases between the two germline ends. Germline CDR1 is SGHVS and CDR2 is FQNEAQ.

The chain joins TRBV5-4 to TRBJ2-3; D call uncertain. This CDR3 is 12 amino acids long. The germline gives CDR1 SGHNT, CDR2 YYREEE (reference sequence). Between the trimmed V and J ends, which lost 0 bases and 2 bases, there was a span of 1 base. This CDR3 is CASSLVTDTQYF. CDR3 DNA: TGTGCCAGCAGCTTGGTCACAGATACGCAGTATTTT.

The chain recombines TRBV18 with TRBJ2-5; no clear D gene. V dropped 1 base and J dropped 2 bases, with 8 bases sitting between them. Germline CDR1 and CDR2: KGHSH and LQKENI. The CDR3 is 14 amino acids. This CDR3 is CASSPLVQQETQYF. The CDR3 DNA reads as TGTGCCAGCTCACCACTAGTTCAACAAGAGACCCAGTACTTC.

This clone was counted a few times. This rearrangement joins TRBV2 to TRBJ2-7; 8 bases fit TRBD1. Germline CDR1 and CDR2: SNHLY and FYNNEI. This CDR3 is built from 15 residues. Losses at the gene ends were 4 bases for V and 5 bases for J; bases not matched to a gene: 10. The DNA for the CDR3 is TGTGCCAGCAGTGGAGGAGGGGACAGGTATGACGAGCAGTACTTC. Its protein is CASSGGGDRYDEQYF.

The V and J genes are TRBV7-8 and TRBJ1-1; perhaps TRBD1 as D (6 bases). V dropped 0 bases and J dropped 4 bases, with 12 bases sitting between them. Germline-derived CDR1 and CDR2 are SGHVS and FQNEAQ. The CDR3 is 15 amino acids. The CDR3 DNA reads as TGTGCCAGCAGCTTAGCGGGGGCCCTGGGCACTGAAGCTTTCTTT. This sequence encodes CASSLAGALGTEAFF.

The rearrangement joins TRBV18 to TRBJ2-4; D not certain. The CDR3 consists of 15 residues. Trimming removed 0 bases from V and 0 bases from J, with 6 bases in between. Germline CDR1 and CDR2: KGHSH and LQKENI. The CDR3 bases are TGTGCCAGCTCACCACCTGGCCTAGCCAAAAACATTCAGTACTTC. Translated: CASSPPGLAKNIQYF.

V gene TRBV6-6 combines with J gene TRBJ1-1; unclear D gene. Germline V gives CDR1 MNHNY, CDR2 SVGAGI (reference sequence). V was pared by 2 bases and J by 3 bases, with 13 bases between. The CDR3 is 15 amino acids. The CDR3 region has the DNA TGTGCCAGCAGTTACACGAGGGAACTAGACACTGAAGCTTTCTTT. Translation: CASSYTRELDTEAFF.

The chain uses TRBV5-1 and TRBJ1-1; tentative D call: TRBD1 (5 bases). The CDR3 is 17 residues long. V lost 2 bases to trimming and J lost 0 bases, with 17 bases between them. Germline CDR1 is SGHRS and CDR2 is YFSETQ. CDR3 nucleotide sequence: TGCGCCAGCAGCTTAAACTTGATACAGGTCCTGAACACTGAAGCTTTCTTT. Translation gives CASSLNLIQVLNTEAFF.

This sequence joins TRBV21-1 and TRBJ2-1; the table's D call, TRBD1, was not checked against the DNA. TRBV21-1 is annotated as a pseudogene. The CDR3 loop spans 15 amino acids. The CDR3 region has the DNA TGTGCCAGCAGCAAAGTCGCAGGGATGGGCTATGAGCAGTTCTTC. Encoded protein: CASSKVAGMGYEQFF.